This T cell receptor (beta chain) derives from a study of CD8 T cells in Susac syndrome. CD8+ and CD4+ T cells taken from blood had their TCR beta sequenced. TEMRA cells were FACS-enriched, and CD8+ and CD4+ T cells were isolated negatively. Random hexamers served to reverse transcribe roughly 0.5 to 1 ug RNA. An immunoSEQ multiplex PCR amplified TCR beta CDR3 over 54 Vbeta and 13 Jbeta. TCRdb called the immunoSEQ multiplex PCR reads again in MiXCR, with one record for every CDR3 protein. In the table there are fewer than 200,000 distinct CDR3 sequences, roughly 95% of which are singletons. There are 13 residues in the CDR3. The germline CDR1 and CDR2 sequences are DFQATT and SNEGSKA (reference sequence). V lost 6 bases and J lost 2, with 14 bases in between.

The clonotype comes from a human donor in good health. This sequence joins TRBV20-1 and TRBJ2-7; weak D call: TRBD1 (5 bases). Sequences were obtained from CD4+ T cells from PBMCs. The CDR3 sequence is CSASTVATYEQYF. In nucleotides, the CDR3 is TGCAGTGCGTCGACAGTCGCCACCTACGAGCAGTACTTC.